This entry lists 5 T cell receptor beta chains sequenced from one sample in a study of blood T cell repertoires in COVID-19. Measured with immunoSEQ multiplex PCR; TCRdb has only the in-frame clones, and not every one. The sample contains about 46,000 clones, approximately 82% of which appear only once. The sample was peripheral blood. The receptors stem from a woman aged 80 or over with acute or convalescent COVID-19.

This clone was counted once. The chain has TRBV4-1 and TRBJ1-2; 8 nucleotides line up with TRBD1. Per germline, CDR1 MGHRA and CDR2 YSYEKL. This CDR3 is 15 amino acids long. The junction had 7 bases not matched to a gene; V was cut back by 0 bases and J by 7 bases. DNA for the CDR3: TGCGCCAGCAGCCAAGACCGCCACAGGGGGTTTGGCTACACCTTC. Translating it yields CASSQDRHRGFGYTF.

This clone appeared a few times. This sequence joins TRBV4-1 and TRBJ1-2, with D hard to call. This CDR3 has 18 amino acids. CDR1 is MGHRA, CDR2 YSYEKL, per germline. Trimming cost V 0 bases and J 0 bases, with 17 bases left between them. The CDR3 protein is CASSQDLTSRFSNYGYTF. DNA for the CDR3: TGCGCCAGCAGCCAAGATCTTACATCGAGGTTCTCTAACTATGGCTACACCTTC.

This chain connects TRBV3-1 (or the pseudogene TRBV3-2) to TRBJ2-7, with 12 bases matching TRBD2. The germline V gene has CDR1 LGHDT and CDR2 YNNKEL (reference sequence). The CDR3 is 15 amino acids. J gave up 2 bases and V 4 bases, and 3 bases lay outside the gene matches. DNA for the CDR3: TGTGCCAGCAGCCCCACTAGCGGGGGGCCCTACGAGCAGTACTTC. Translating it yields CASSPTSGGPYEQYF.

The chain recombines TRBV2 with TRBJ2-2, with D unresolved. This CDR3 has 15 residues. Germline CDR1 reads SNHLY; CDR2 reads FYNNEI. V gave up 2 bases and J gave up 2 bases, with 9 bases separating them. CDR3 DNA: TGTGCCAGCAGTGAACTGACAAGTAACACCGGGGAGCTGTTTTTT. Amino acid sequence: CASSELTSNTGELFF.

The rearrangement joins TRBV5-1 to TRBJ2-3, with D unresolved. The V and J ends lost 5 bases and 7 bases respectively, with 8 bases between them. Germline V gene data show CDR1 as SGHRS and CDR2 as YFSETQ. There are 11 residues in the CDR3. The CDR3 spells CASRAENTQYF. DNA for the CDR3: TGCGCCAGCAGGGCGGAGAATACGCAGTATTTT.